A selection of T cell receptor beta chains follows, all from one sample in a study of T cell changes during pregnancy in multiple sclerosis. Profiled with immunoSEQ multiplex PCR; TCRdb holds only in-frame clones, not every one. The table includes 70,000 to 100,000 clones, roughly 93% detected once. The sequencing here drew on peripheral blood, taken in the first trimester of pregnancy. These receptors originate from a female donor with multiple sclerosis, enrolled in a pregnancy study. CDR3s include the opening cysteine and the closing phenylalanine or tryptophan. The D gene is left open where the match is weak. Clone size, where shown, is once, few, many, or a class for clones that have expanded.

v_gene: TRBV4-2
d_gene: -
abundance: -
j_gene: TRBJ2-1
CDR3aa: CASSQDELDGDEQFF
CDR3nt: TGTGCCAGCAGCCAAGATGAACTCGACGGGGATGAGCAGTTCTTC

v_gene: TRBV5-1
d_gene: TRBD1
abundance: -
j_gene: TRBJ2-4
CDR3aa: CASSLTGTALAKNIQYF
CDR3nt: TGCGCCAGCAGCCTGACCGGGACAGCCTTAGCCAAAAACATTCAGTACTTC

v_gene: TRBV2
d_gene: TRBD1
abundance: -
j_gene: TRBJ1-6
CDR3aa: CASVGFTGANSPLHF
CDR3nt: TGTGCCAGCGTTGGCTTTACAGGGGCTAATTCACCCCTCCACTTT

v_gene: TRBV7-8
d_gene: -
abundance: once
j_gene: TRBJ2-6
CDR3aa: CASSFSTGANVLTF
CDR3nt: TGTGCCAGCAGCTTCAGTACTGGGGCCAACGTCCTGACTTTC

v_gene: TRBV7-3
d_gene: -
abundance: -
j_gene: TRBJ2-3
CDR3aa: CASSRRGASLGDTQYF
CDR3nt: TGTGCCAGCAGCCGCCGGGGAGCCAGCCTAGGAGATACGCAGTATTTT

v_gene: TRBV7-8
d_gene: -
abundance: -
j_gene: TRBJ2-7
CDR3aa: CASQAQGSSYEQYF
CDR3nt: TGTGCCAGCCAGGCACAGGGATCATCCTACGAGCAGTACTTC

v_gene: TRBV28
d_gene: TRBD1
abundance: -
j_gene: TRBJ2-5
CDR3aa: CATQFGDRAKTQYF
CDR3nt: TGTGCCACCCAGTTTGGGGACAGAGCCAAGACCCAGTACTTC

v_gene: TRBV19
d_gene: -
abundance: once
j_gene: TRBJ2-7
CDR3aa: CASTLGGDASYEQYF
CDR3nt: TGTGCCAGTACCTTGGGGGGAGACGCCTCCTACGAGCAGTACTTC

v_gene: TRBV15
d_gene: TRBD2
abundance: -
j_gene: TRBJ2-7
CDR3aa: CATSNPSGSYEQYF
CDR3nt: TGTGCCACCAGCAACCCTAGCGGATCCTACGAGCAGTACTTC

v_gene: TRBV2
d_gene: -
abundance: -
j_gene: TRBJ1-5
CDR3aa: CASRPGTRGNQPQHF
CDR3nt: TGTGCCAGCAGGCCCGGGACTCGGGGCAATCAGCCCCAGCATTTT

v_gene: TRBV6-6
d_gene: -
abundance: -
j_gene: TRBJ2-2
CDR3aa: CASSYLGSRTGELFF
CDR3nt: TGTGCCAGCAGTTACTTAGGGAGTCGCACCGGGGAGCTGTTTTTT

v_gene: TRBV6-1
d_gene: -
abundance: -
j_gene: TRBJ1-1
CDR3aa: CASARVFDTEAFF
CDR3nt: TGTGCCAGCGCCAGGGTATTTGACACTGAAGCTTTCTTT

v_gene: TRBV2
d_gene: TRBD1
abundance: -
j_gene: TRBJ2-7
CDR3aa: CASSRDRGWGSEQYF
CDR3nt: TGTGCCAGCTCCCGGGACAGGGGTTGGGGTTCCGAGCAGTACTTC

v_gene: TRBV2
d_gene: -
abundance: -
j_gene: TRBJ2-4
CDR3aa: CASRPDRFQNIQYF
CDR3nt: TGTGCCAGCAGACCAGACAGATTCCAAAACATTCAGTACTTC

v_gene: TRBV5-4
d_gene: TRBD2
abundance: -
j_gene: TRBJ2-3
CDR3aa: CASSTGTSGQITDTQYF
CDR3nt: TGTGCCAGCAGCACCGGGACTAGCGGACAGATCACAGATACGCAGTATTTT

v_gene: TRBV4-1
d_gene: -
abundance: -
j_gene: TRBJ2-1
CDR3aa: CASSPQPGDRVGQFF
CDR3nt: TGCGCCAGCAGCCCCCAGCCGGGAGACAGGGTTGGGCAGTTCTTC

v_gene: TRBV6-6
d_gene: TRBD1
abundance: -
j_gene: TRBJ1-2
CDR3aa: CASINKGQGLGYTF
CDR3nt: TGTGCCAGCATCAATAAGGGACAGGGTTTAGGCTACACCTTC

v_gene: TRBV11-2
d_gene: -
abundance: -
j_gene: TRBJ1-5
CDR3aa: CASSLGRNQPQHF
CDR3nt: TGTGCCAGCAGCTTAGGGAGGAATCAGCCCCAGCATTTT

v_gene: TRBV7-9
d_gene: TRBD1
abundance: -
j_gene: TRBJ1-1
CDR3aa: CASSTDRVSTEAFF
CDR3nt: TGTGCCAGCAGCACTGACAGGGTTAGCACTGAAGCTTTCTTT

v_gene: TRBV7-2
d_gene: -
abundance: -
j_gene: TRBJ1-1
CDR3aa: CASSLDVGDTEAFF
CDR3nt: TGTGCCAGCAGCTTAGATGTCGGGGACACTGAAGCTTTCTTT

v_gene: TRBV5-1
d_gene: TRBD2
abundance: -
j_gene: TRBJ2-1
CDR3aa: CASSLTSGKGHEQFF
CDR3nt: TGCGCCAGCAGCTTGACTAGCGGGAAAGGGCATGAGCAGTTCTTC

v_gene: TRBV5-1
d_gene: TRBD1
abundance: once
j_gene: TRBJ2-7
CDR3aa: CASSFAGTGGGLDEQYF
CDR3nt: TGCGCCAGCAGCTTCGCCGGGACAGGGGGCGGATTGGACGAGCAGTACTTC

v_gene: TRBV2
d_gene: -
abundance: -
j_gene: TRBJ1-1
CDR3aa: CASSRNTEAFF
CDR3nt: TGTGCCAGCAGTCGGAACACTGAAGCTTTCTTT

v_gene: TRBV27
d_gene: TRBD2
abundance: -
j_gene: TRBJ2-3
CDR3aa: CASGSGTITDTQYF
CDR3nt: TGTGCCTCCGGTAGCGGGACGATTACAGATACGCAGTATTTT

v_gene: TRBV4-1
d_gene: -
abundance: -
j_gene: TRBJ1-2
CDR3aa: CASTQGGGSSIYGYTF
CDR3nt: TGCGCCAGCACCCAAGGGGGAGGATCGTCGATCTATGGCTACACCTTC

v_gene: TRBV28
d_gene: -
abundance: -
j_gene: TRBJ1-5
CDR3aa: CASRGGNQPQHF
CDR3nt: TGTGCCAGCAGGGGAGGGAATCAGCCCCAGCATTTT

v_gene: TRBV5-1
d_gene: -
abundance: -
j_gene: TRBJ2-7
CDR3aa: CASSLRTDHYEQYF
CDR3nt: TGCGCCAGCAGCCTCAGAACAGATCACTACGAGCAGTACTTC

v_gene: TRBV7-3
d_gene: -
abundance: -
j_gene: TRBJ2-7
CDR3aa: CASSLSRADEQYF
CDR3nt: TGTGCCAGCAGCTTAAGCAGGGCTGACGAGCAGTACTTC

v_gene: TRBV19
d_gene: TRBD2
abundance: once
j_gene: TRBJ2-3
CDR3aa: CASGTSGTDTQYF
CDR3nt: TGTGCCTCTGGGACTAGCGGGACAGATACGCAGTATTTT

v_gene: TRBV28
d_gene: -
abundance: -
j_gene: TRBJ2-7
CDR3aa: CASSLQGQDYEQYF
CDR3nt: TGTGCCAGCAGTTTACAGGGGCAAGACTACGAGCAGTACTTC

v_gene: TRBV7-2
d_gene: TRBD1
abundance: -
j_gene: TRBJ2-7
CDR3aa: CASSSTGGYEQYF
CDR3nt: TGTGCCAGCAGCTCGACAGGGGGCTACGAGCAGTACTTC

v_gene: TRBV7-9
d_gene: -
abundance: few
j_gene: TRBJ1-2
CDR3aa: CASSSVGGYGYTF
CDR3nt: TGTGCCAGCAGCTCGGTCGGGGGGTATGGCTACACCTTC

v_gene: TRBV4-3
d_gene: TRBD1
abundance: -
j_gene: TRBJ2-7
CDR3aa: CASSQGQGYVYEQYF
CDR3nt: TGCGCCAGCAGCCAAGGACAGGGATACGTCTACGAGCAGTACTTC

v_gene: TRBV29-1
d_gene: TRBD1
abundance: once
j_gene: TRBJ2-2
CDR3aa: CSGGTGLSNTGELFF
CDR3nt: TGCAGCGGGGGGACAGGCCTATCGAACACCGGGGAGCTGTTTTTT

v_gene: TRBV4-1
d_gene: -
abundance: -
j_gene: TRBJ2-4
CDR3aa: CASSPTLGRPLQDNIQYF
CDR3nt: TGCGCCAGCAGCCCGACTTTGGGGCGGCCCCTGCAAGATAACATTCAGTACTTC

v_gene: TRBV7-9
d_gene: -
abundance: -
j_gene: TRBJ2-5
CDR3aa: CASSSSYGVPKETQYF
CDR3nt: TGTGCCAGCAGCTCCTCGTACGGGGTTCCTAAAGAGACCCAGTACTTC

v_gene: TRBV27
d_gene: -
abundance: -
j_gene: TRBJ2-1
CDR3aa: CASSFRHLSSYNEQFF
CDR3nt: TGTGCCAGCAGTTTCAGGCACCTCAGCTCCTACAATGAGCAGTTCTTC

v_gene: TRBV7-9
d_gene: -
abundance: -
j_gene: TRBJ2-1
CDR3aa: CASSLGVNEQFF
CDR3nt: TGTGCCAGCAGCCTAGGAGTCAATGAGCAGTTCTTC

v_gene: TRBV27
d_gene: -
abundance: -
j_gene: TRBJ1-2
CDR3aa: CASSSYRELYGYTF
CDR3nt: TGTGCCAGCAGTTCCTACAGGGAACTCTATGGCTACACCTTC